This passage covers 6 T cell receptor beta chains from one sample sequenced in a study of T cell responses to AZD1222 COVID-19 vaccine. Method: immunoSEQ multiplex PCR; TCRdb's copy keeps in-frame clones and lacks some. In the table there are over 130,000 clones, around 88% of which are singletons. The starting material was peripheral blood, obtained on day 0 of AZD1222 vaccination. Every receptor here comes from an adult in good health.

This chain uses TRBV2 with TRBJ1-1; D is uncertain. The CDR3 extends over 13 amino acids. Germline-derived CDR1 and CDR2 are SNHLY and FYNNEI. The ends were cut back, 6 bases at V and 0 bases at J, with 8 bases in the middle. The CDR3 protein is CASSGGMNTEAFF. CDR3 sequence (DNA): TGTGCCAGCAGCGGTGGGATGAACACTGAAGCTTTCTTT.

The chain couples TRBV3-1 (or the pseudogene TRBV3-2) to TRBJ1-6; 10 bases align to TRBD1. J was trimmed by 5 bases and V by 1 base; bases with no gene match: 2. The CDR3 is 16 amino acids. Germline CDR1 is LGHDT and CDR2 is YNNKEL (reference sequence). CDR3 sequence reads: CASSQGTGGNNSPLHF. The CDR3 DNA reads as TGTGCCAGCAGCCAAGGGACAGGGGGAAATAATTCACCCCTCCACTTT.

This rearrangement joins TRBV5-1 to TRBJ2-3, with 11 bases matching TRBD2. Unmatched junction bases numbered 8, after V lost 5 bases and J lost 0 bases. The CDR3 is made up of 17 amino acids. Germline assignment: CDR1 SGHRS and CDR2 YFSETQ. The CDR3 bases are TGCGCCAGCAGGCAGAGTCTAGCGGGAGGCAGCACAGATACGCAGTATTTT. Translated, it gives CASRQSLAGGSTDTQYF.

The chain links TRBV3-1 (or the pseudogene TRBV3-2) to TRBJ2-7, with 7 bases aligning to TRBD2. The J segment lost 0 bases and the V segment lost 3 bases, leaving 8 bases of the junction unmatched. This CDR3 contains 16 residues. CDR1 and CDR2 (germline): LGHDT, YNNKEL (reference sequence). The CDR3 reads CASSHSTLAASYEQYF. For the CDR3, the DNA is TGTGCCAGCAGCCATTCTACCCTAGCGGCCTCCTACGAGCAGTACTTC.

V and J are TRBV3-1 (or the pseudogene TRBV3-2) and TRBJ1-3; D unclear. V was cut by 0 bases and J by 2 bases, with 11 bases left in between. CDR3 size: 16 residues. Per germline, CDR1 LGHDT and CDR2 YNNKEL (reference sequence). CDR3 nucleotides: TGTGCCAGCAGCCAAGATCTAGCGGGAACTGGAAACACCATATATTTT. Residues: CASSQDLAGTGNTIYF.

This rearrangement joins TRBV7-2 to TRBJ1-1; D remains ambiguous. The CDR3 consists of 13 residues. CDR1 and CDR2 (germline): SGHTA, FQGNSA. Trimming stripped 5 bases from V and 6 bases from J, with 13 bases between. CDR3 residues: CASSPPVAAEAFF. The CDR3 nucleotides read TGTGCCAGCAGCCCCCCGGTTGCTGCTGAAGCTTTCTTT.